This TCR beta chain originates from a study of cytomegalovirus exposure and HLA in healthy donors. Among the 110 or so subjects of the validation cohort, separate from the roughly 700-subject first cohort, were the donors. The data were produced by immunoSEQ multiplex PCR, yet TCRdb's version contains in-frame clones alone and is incomplete. The sample lists about 150,000 clones, around 80% occurring once. Study findings and constraints: Altogether, 164 TCR beta chains were recorded as cytomegalovirus-associated. Across donors, most TCRs were seen rarely, yet some public ones were widespread.

Regarding this clone: Antigen specificity is unknown.

Trimming took off 4 bases at V and 0 bases at J, with 15 bases between the two ends. CDR3 length: 16 residues. The germline CDR1 and CDR2 sequences are SGHRS and YFSETQ. The V gene is TRBV5-1, the J gene TRBJ2-3, with a weak D call TRBD2 (6 bases). The sequenced sample was PBMCs. This clonotype was obtained from a man aged 25 to 40 in good health and CMV-seropositive. CDR3 DNA sequence: TGCGCCAGCAGCCCCCCCGCAAGCGGGAGCACAGATACGCAGTATTTT. It translates to CASSPPASGSTDTQYF.